Below, one T cell receptor beta chain is given with its context. The antigen remains undetermined. This sample stems from a study of shared clonotypes between healthy human individuals. Study-level results: The study sampled only blood, and tissue repertoires likely differ.

Every donor was a Caucasian adult from Nashville, Tennessee. The CDR3 covers 15 residues. Germline loops: CDR1 MNHEY, CDR2 SVGAGI. V was cut by 7 bases and J by 5 bases, with 20 bases left in between. The method was immunoSEQ multiplex PCR; TCRdb's version includes in-frame clones alone and lacks a portion of them. There are roughly 2.2 million clones in the sample; 85% to 95% occur only once, and about 0.41% lies in the top ten. Specimen: naive CD4+ T cells from PBMCs. Regarding subset: CD45RA+ positively selected. J is TRBJ1-1 and V is TRBV6-5, with D hard to call. The clonotype originates from a man aged 18 to 35 in good health. Some clones in this sample may be carry-over from other donors' samples. The CDR3 DNA follows: TGTGCCAGCATCCGGACCGCCACCGACATTACTGAAGCTTTCTTT. Its protein is CASIRTATDITEAFF.